This TCR beta chain was retrieved from a study of T cell repertoires in cytomegalovirus infection. Turning to the study itself: Selected CMV epitopes included recently identified HLA-C-restricted ones as well as well-studied HLA-B-restricted ones. The public TCR beta signatures pointed to both CMV infection and matching HLA type.

In the case of this clonotype: The antigen is unknown.

TCRdb re-called the reads with MiXCR, one entry per CDR3 protein. This sample has approximately 76,000 distinct CDR3 sequences; around 42% occur once, and the top ten carry 93%. Study results and limitations: In two of eight donors, the top clonotype was HLA-C-restricted CMV-specific.

CDR1 is MGHRA and CDR2 is YSYEKL in the germline V gene. Trimming took 0 bases from V and 3 from J; bases not matched to a gene: 1. The CDR3 is 15 residues long. The clonotype was recovered from a human donor in good health (CMV status not recorded). Some clones in this sample may be carry-over from other donors' samples. The material sequenced was CD8+ T cells from cultured PBMCs, taken from culture after CMV antigen stimulation. V gene TRBV4-1 combines with J gene TRBJ2-7, with TRBD2 identical over 11 bases. The CDR3 is CASSQDSGGDYEQYF. The CDR3 DNA reads as TGCGCCAGCAGCCAAGATAGCGGGGGGGACTACGAGCAGTACTTC.